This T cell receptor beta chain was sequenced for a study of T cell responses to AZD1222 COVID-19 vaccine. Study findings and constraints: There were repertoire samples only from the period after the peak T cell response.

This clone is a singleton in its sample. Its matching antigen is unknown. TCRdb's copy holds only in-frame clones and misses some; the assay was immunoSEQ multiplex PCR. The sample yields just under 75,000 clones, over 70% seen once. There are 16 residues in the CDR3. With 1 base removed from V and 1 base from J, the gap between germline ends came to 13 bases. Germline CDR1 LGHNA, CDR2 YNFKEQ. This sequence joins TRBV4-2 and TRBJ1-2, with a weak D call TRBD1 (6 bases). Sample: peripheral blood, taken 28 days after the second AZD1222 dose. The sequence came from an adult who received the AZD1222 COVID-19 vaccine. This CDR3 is CASSQASGDFNYGYTF. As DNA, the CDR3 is TGTGCCAGCAGCCAAGCCTCAGGGGATTTTAACTATGGCTACACCTTC.